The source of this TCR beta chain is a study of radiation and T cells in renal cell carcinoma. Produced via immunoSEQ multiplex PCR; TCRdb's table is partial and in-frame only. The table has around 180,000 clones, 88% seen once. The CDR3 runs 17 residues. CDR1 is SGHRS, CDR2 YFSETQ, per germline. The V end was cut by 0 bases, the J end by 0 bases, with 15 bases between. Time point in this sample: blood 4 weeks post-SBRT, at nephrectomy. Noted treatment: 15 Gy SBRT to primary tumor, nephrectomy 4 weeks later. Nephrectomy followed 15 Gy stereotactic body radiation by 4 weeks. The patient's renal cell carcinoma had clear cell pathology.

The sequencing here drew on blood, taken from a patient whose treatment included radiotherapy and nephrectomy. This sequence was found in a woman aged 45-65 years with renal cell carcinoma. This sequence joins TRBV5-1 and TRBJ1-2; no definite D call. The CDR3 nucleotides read TGCGCCAGCAGCTTGGTGAATGGTCCCCGGACTAACTATGGCTACACCTTC. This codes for CASSLVNGPRTNYGYTF.